The 18 T cell receptor beta chains in this list originate from one sample, sequenced in a study of cytotoxic CD8 clonotypes in ibrutinib-treated CLL. Here immunoSEQ multiplex PCR was the method, and the copy in TCRdb shows in-frame clones only, minus some. Here the sample spans around 310,000 clones, around four fifths being singletons. This specimen consisted of PBMCs, obtained before ibrutinib treatment. The source is a human donor with chronic lymphocytic leukemia.

This clone came up a few times. The chain links TRBV9 to TRBJ2-7, with 10 positions matching TRBD2. V shed 1 base and J 5 bases; nucleotides not matched to a gene: 6. Germline CDR1 and CDR2: SGDLS and YYNGEE. The CDR3 sequence is 15 residues long. In DNA form, the CDR3 reads TGTGCCAGCAGCGTACGTTCTAGCGGGAGCCACGAGCAGTACTTC. Translated, it gives CASSVRSSGSHEQYF. The whole variable domain, remainder taken from reference TRBV9 and TRBJ2-7, is DSGVTQTPKHLITATGQRVTLRCSPRSGDLSVYWYQQSLDQGLQFLIQYYNGEERAKGNILERFSAQQFPDLHSELNLSSLELGDSALYFCASSVRSSGSHEQYFGPGTRLTVT.

The rearrangement uses TRBV2 and TRBJ2-7; 10 bases fit TRBD1. The trim removed 6 bases at V and 7 bases at J, leaving 15 bases unmatched. Per germline, CDR1 SNHLY and CDR2 FYNNEI. This CDR3 has 16 residues. The CDR3 coding sequence is TGTGCCAGCAGCCCCTTTGGGGGACAGGGGCTTAGGGAGCAGTACTTC. This gives the protein CASSPFGGQGLREQYF.

The V gene is TRBV5-6, the J gene TRBJ2-7; 12 bases line up with TRBD2. V was pared by 4 bases and J by 1 base, with 6 bases of the junction left unmatched. This CDR3 spans 16 amino acids. The germline V gene encodes CDR1 SGHDT and CDR2 YYEEEE. This CDR3 is CASSTTGTSGSYEQYF. The CDR3 bases are TGTGCCAGCAGCACAACCGGGACTAGCGGGTCCTACGAGCAGTACTTC.

V and J are TRBV9 and TRBJ2-1; 10 bases align to TRBD2. The CDR3 loop spans 16 amino acids. V gave up 0 bases and J gave up 8 bases; unmatched junction bases: 8. Per the germline V gene, CDR1 is SGDLS and CDR2 is YYNGEE. The CDR3 here is CASSVDQREGLDEQFF. CDR3 nucleotide sequence: TGTGCCAGCAGCGTAGATCAGCGGGAGGGCCTCGATGAGCAGTTCTTC.

The chain carries TRBV19 and TRBJ2-5, with 9 positions matching TRBD2. Germline V gene sequence: CDR1 LNHDA, CDR2 SQIVND (reference sequence). The CDR3 runs to 15 residues. Trimming removed 3 bases from V and 4 bases from J; junction bases left unmatched: 6. The CDR3 nucleotides read TGTGCCAGTAGTATGGGCGGGAGGGCCCGAGAGACCCAGTACTTC. Its protein product is CASSMGGRARETQYF.

This clone was seen a few times. V gene TRBV2 combines with J gene TRBJ1-2; the D gene is possibly TRBD1 (6 bases). V shed 2 bases and J shed 7 bases, with 11 bases lying between them. CDR1 is SNHLY, CDR2 FYNNEI, per germline. The CDR3 contains 13 residues. CDR3 protein: CASSEQGWAGYTF. DNA of the CDR3: TGTGCCAGCAGTGAACAGGGGTGGGCTGGCTACACCTTC.

The V and J genes are TRBV15 and TRBJ1-4, with 7 bases aligning to TRBD1. Losses at the gene ends were 0 bases for V and 5 bases for J; bases not matched to a gene: 9. The CDR3 sequence is 17 residues long. From germline, CDR1 is LNHNV and CDR2 YYDKDF (reference sequence). The CDR3 DNA sequence: TGTGCCACCAGCAGAGATCAAGGGACAGCAGAAAATGAAAAACTGTTTTTT. It is translated as CATSRDQGTAENEKLFF.

The chain combines TRBV5-8 with TRBJ1-4, with TRBD1 identical over 11 bases. Germline V gene data show CDR1 as SGHTS and CDR2 as YDEGEE. The CDR3 spans 15 residues. V trimming: 4 bases; J trimming: 8 bases; junction bases outside the gene matches: 7. The CDR3 spells CASSRGDRGEEKLFF. The CDR3 nucleotides read TGTGCCAGCAGCCGCGGGGACAGGGGGGAAGAAAAACTGTTTTTT.

Only a few counts were recorded for this clone. This sequence joins TRBV5-6 and TRBJ2-7; possible D gene TRBD1, 7 bases. V dropped 4 bases and J dropped 0 bases, with 14 bases sitting between them. Per germline, CDR1 SGHDT and CDR2 YYEEEE. CDR3 length equals 15 residues. This CDR3 reads CASSGLQGISYEQYF. DNA for the CDR3: TGTGCCAGCAGCGGACTACAGGGGATCTCCTACGAGCAGTACTTC.

This CDR3 reads CATISTLASSYEQYF. CDR3 in DNA: TGTGCCACCATCTCAACGCTAGCTTCCTCCTACGAGCAGTACTTC. The chain has TRBV10-3 and TRBJ2-7; D perhaps matches TRBD2 (5 bases). This CDR3 spans 15 amino acids. Germline lookup yields CDR1 ENHRY and CDR2 SYGVKD. V was trimmed by 10 bases and J by 0 bases, leaving 19 bases between them.

The chain couples TRBV2 to TRBJ2-7, with 8 bases lining up with TRBD1. This CDR3 spans 13 amino acids. Trimming took 5 bases from V and 5 from J; bases not matched to a gene: 5. Germline lookup yields CDR1 SNHLY and CDR2 FYNNEI. CDR3 nucleotide sequence: TGTGCCAGCAGTCCGACAGGGGCCCACGAGCAGTACTTC. This encodes CASSPTGAHEQYF. The variable domain in full, completed from reference TRBV2 and TRBJ2-7, reads EPEVTQTPSHQVTQMGQEVILRCVPISNHLYFYWYRQILGQKVEFLVSFYNNEISEKSEIFDDQFSVERPDGSNFTLKIRSTKLEDSAMYFCASSPTGAHEQYFGPGTRLTVT.

The rearrangement links TRBV7-9 to TRBJ1-2; no clear D. Per germline, CDR1 SEHNR and CDR2 FQNEAQ (reference sequence). The CDR3 sequence is 16 residues long. The V end lost 5 bases, the J end lost 8 bases, and 24 bases lay between the germline ends. Here the CDR3 reads CASSPRIYSRSEGYTF. CDR3 bases: TGTGCCAGCAGCCCCCGTATTTATAGCCGGTCTGAGGGCTACACCTTC.

The genes are TRBV15 and TRBJ1-5, with D uncertain. CDR3 size: 14 residues. CDR1 is LNHNV, CDR2 YYDKDF, per germline (reference sequence). V was trimmed by 3 bases and J by 0 bases, leaving 6 bases between them. CDR3 sequence: CATSRGRSNQPQHF. Written as DNA, the CDR3 is TGTGCCACCAGCAGGGGCCGTAGCAATCAGCCCCAGCATTTT. The full variable domain, in which reference TRBV15 and TRBJ1-5 provide the parts outside the CDR3, is DAMVIQNPRYQVTQFGKPVTLSCSQTLNHNVMYWYQQKSSQAPKLLFHYYDKDFNNEADTPDNFQSRRPNTSFCFLDIRSPGLGDTAMYLCATSRGRSNQPQHFGDGTRLSIL.

This chain links TRBV27 with TRBJ1-1, with 10 bases aligning to TRBD1. Germline trimming cut 9 bases from V and 4 bases from J; bases unmatched to any gene: 5. CDR1 is MNHEY, CDR2 SMNVEV, per germline (reference sequence). The CDR3 runs 13 residues. This chain's CDR3 is CASRQGATTEAFF. CDR3 nucleotide sequence: TGTGCCAGTCGACAGGGGGCGACCACTGAAGCTTTCTTT.

The chain couples TRBV4-3 to TRBJ1-2; unclear D gene. CDR1 LGHNA and CDR2 YSLEER come from the germline V gene. The germline V and J ends were trimmed by 0 bases and 9 bases, with 11 bases remaining between them. This CDR3 spans 13 amino acids. The CDR3 spells CASSQEGRGRYTF. In nucleotides, the CDR3 is TGCGCCAGCAGCCAAGAAGGGCGAGGTCGCTACACCTTC.

The V and J genes are TRBV30 and TRBJ2-5, with 14 bases matching TRBD2. The length of the CDR3 is 18 residues. Germline loops: CDR1 GTSNPN, CDR2 SVGIG (reference sequence). After removal of 6 bases from V and 1 base from J, the junction contained 13 bases not matched to a gene. The CDR3 is CACRCSGTSGSLQETQYF. The CDR3 bases are TGTGCCTGCCGCTGCTCCGGGACTAGCGGGAGTCTCCAAGAGACCCAGTACTTC.

This clone has a handful of counts. The chain employs TRBV2 and TRBJ2-7; D may be TRBD1 or TRBD2 (5 bases each). V gave up 6 bases and J gave up 5 bases, with 11 bases separating them. This CDR3 comprises 12 residues. Germline V gene data show CDR1 as SNHLY and CDR2 as FYNNEI. The CDR3 nucleotides read TGTGCCAGCAGAGTGGGGACCCACGAGCAGTACTTC. Translation gives CASRVGTHEQYF.

The chain recombines TRBV25-1 with TRBJ1-5, with a tentative D call TRBD1 (5 bases). Per germline, CDR1 MGHDK and CDR2 SYGVNS. V dropped 6 bases and J dropped 4 bases, with 10 bases sitting between them. The CDR3 is made up of 13 amino acids. CDR3 protein: CASSRAVNQPQHF. The DNA of the CDR3 is TGTGCCAGCAGCAGGGCAGTTAATCAGCCCCAGCATTTT.